This TCR beta chain stems from a study of CD8+CD57+ T cells in acquired aplastic anemia. About the study: The DNA of sorted CD4+ and CD8+ cells averaged 3.2 ug. Notes on the study in general: Overlapping CD8+ CDR3 repertoires of patients and controls contained under 35 shared sequences. Simpson's diversity of CD8+ cells was not significantly different in patients compared with controls.

A word on this clonotype: The antigen is not known. Being one base from a much bigger clone, this may be a read error.

This CDR3 has 15 residues. Germline V gene sequence: CDR1 MNHNS, CDR2 SASEGT. The study profiled TCR beta VDJ and CDR3 using genomic DNA as template. In TCRdb, the reads were re-called with MiXCR into one record per CDR3 protein. Here the sample spans some 280,000 distinct CDR3 sequences, around three fifths being singletons. Source material: sorted CD4+, CD8+, or CD8+CD57+ T cells (not recorded which) from PBMCs. The sequence was collected from a human donor with severe aplastic anemia or a healthy control (not recorded which). This rearrangement joins TRBV6-1 to TRBJ1-3, with D possibly TRBD1 on 6 matching bases. The CDR3 spells CASSPYQGYGSTIYF. The CDR3 DNA follows: TGTGCCAGCAGTCCTTACCAGGGGTATGGAAGCACCATATATTTT.